The 20 T cell receptor beta chains reported below all come from one sample, sequenced in a study of shared clonotypes between healthy human individuals. Produced via immunoSEQ multiplex PCR; TCRdb's table is partial and in-frame only. The repertoire holds around 2.1 million clones, with more than 90% as singletons. Sequenced input: naive CD4+ T cells sorted from blood. Subset: CD45RA+ positively selected. These receptors all come from a young man in good health.

The table lists this clone with a count of one. CDR3 residues: CASSIGGSGEKLFF. The CDR3 DNA follows: TGTGCCAGTAGTATCGGGGGGAGTGGTGAAAAACTGTTTTTT. The chain carries TRBV19 and TRBJ1-4; D perhaps matches TRBD1 (5 bases). Germline V CDR1 and CDR2: LNHDA, SQIVND (reference sequence). V was trimmed by 3 bases and J by 7 bases, leaving 12 bases between them. The CDR3 has 14 residues.

This rearrangement joins TRBV5-1 to TRBJ1-6; TRBD1 is a possible D gene (6 bases). V lost 4 bases and J lost 4, with 9 bases in between. CDR1 and CDR2 (germline): SGHRS, YFSETQ. The CDR3 length is 14 residues. The CDR3 loop is CASSDGQYNSPLHF. The CDR3 DNA reads TGCGCCAGCAGCGACGGACAGTATAATTCACCCCTCCACTTT. Using reference TRBV5-1 and TRBJ1-6 for the parts outside the CDR3, the full variable domain is KAGVTQTPRYLIKTRGQQVTLSCSPISGHRSVSWYQQTPGQGLQFLFEYFSETQRNKGNFPGRFSGRQFSNSRSEMNVSTLELGDSALYLCASSDGQYNSPLHFGNGTRLTVT.

This rearrangement joins TRBV7-9 to TRBJ2-7; possibly TRBD1 or TRBD2 for D (5 bases each). Looked up from germline, CDR1 is SEHNR and CDR2 is FQNEAQ (reference sequence). The V end lost 6 bases, the J end lost 4 bases, and 7 bases lay between the germline ends. CDR3 size: 11 residues. CDR3 amino acids: CASRGEYEQYF. CDR3 sequence (DNA): TGTGCCAGCAGGGGGGAATACGAGCAGTACTTC.

The chain uses TRBV27 and TRBJ2-2, with no clear D. The ends were cut back, 2 bases at V and 0 bases at J, with 10 bases in the middle. In germline, CDR1 is MNHEY, CDR2 SMNVEV (reference sequence). The length of the CDR3 is 16 residues. The CDR3 reads CASSLRKVSNTGELFF. The CDR3 DNA reads TGTGCCAGCAGTTTAAGAAAGGTATCGAACACCGGGGAGCTGTTTTTT.

The V gene is TRBV7-9, the J gene TRBJ1-2; maybe TRBD1 (6 bases). Trimming took off 3 bases at V and 4 bases at J, with 12 bases between the two ends. CDR1 is SEHNR, CDR2 FQNEAQ, per germline (reference sequence). The CDR3 has 14 residues. The CDR3 DNA reads TGTGCCAGCAGCTTGGCCGGACAGCCCTATGGCTACACCTTC. Translating gives CASSLAGQPYGYTF.

A single count supports this clone. Other DNA sequences from this sample encode an identical CDR3 as well. The V gene is TRBV6-5, the J gene TRBJ1-2; D may be TRBD1 (5 bases). Trimming cost V 5 bases and J 8 bases, with 9 bases left between them. CDR1 MNHEY and CDR2 SVGAGI come from the germline V gene. This CDR3 is 11 amino acids long. CDR3 in amino acids: CASSTGSGYTF. The DNA of the CDR3 is TGTGCCAGCAGTACAGGCAGCGGCTACACCTTC.

This chain links TRBV2 with TRBJ2-7; 13 positions match TRBD2. Germline lookup yields CDR1 SNHLY and CDR2 FYNNEI. The CDR3 sequence is 16 residues long. With 5 bases clipped from V and 7 bases from J, the junction kept 11 bases outside the gene matches. The CDR3 coding sequence is TGTGCCAGCAGTCTTCAAACTAGCGGGGGGGCTCGTGAGCAGTACTTC. The encoded protein is CASSLQTSGGAREQYF.

V gene TRBV30 combines with J gene TRBJ1-5; 7 positions agree with TRBD1. The CDR3 length is 15 residues. Per germline, CDR1 GTSNPN and CDR2 SVGIG (reference sequence). J lost 1 base, V lost 2 bases, and 5 bases had no gene match. The CDR3 reads CAWSPGTASNQPQHF. CDR3 sequence (DNA): TGTGCCTGGAGTCCCGGGACAGCCAGCAATCAGCCCCAGCATTTT.

The V gene is TRBV10-3, the J gene TRBJ2-5; D gene unclear. Germline V gene sequence: CDR1 ENHRY, CDR2 SYGVKD. CDR3 length equals 14 residues. Trimming stripped 3 bases from V and 5 bases from J, with 13 bases between. The CDR3 loop reads CAISDSTSIETQYF. The CDR3 nucleotides are TGTGCCATCAGTGATTCGACCTCAATCGAGACCCAGTACTTC.

This sequence joins TRBV14 and TRBJ2-1; 8 bases match TRBD2. CDR1 and CDR2 from the germline V gene are SGHDN and FVKESK. The V segment lost 2 bases and the J segment 4 bases; nucleotides outside the gene matches: 4. CDR3 length: 15 residues. The CDR3 bases are TGTGCCAGCAGCCAACGCGGGGGGATATACAATGAGCAGTTCTTC. Translation gives CASSQRGGIYNEQFF. Variable domain in full (rest from reference TRBV14 and TRBJ2-1): EAGVTQFPSHSVIEKGQTVTLRCDPISGHDNLYWYRRVMGKEIKFLLHFVKESKQDESGMPNNRFLAERTGGTYSTLKVQPAELEDSGVYFCASSQRGGIYNEQFFGPGTRLTVL.

There are a few counts of this clone. This chain links TRBV5-8 with TRBJ2-2, with D hard to call. Germline CDR1 and CDR2: SGHTS and YDEGEE. The germline V and J ends were trimmed by 4 bases and 7 bases, with 5 bases remaining between them. The CDR3 is made up of 11 amino acids. CDR3 region: CASSRNGELFF. DNA of the CDR3: TGTGCCAGCAGCCGGAACGGGGAGCTGTTTTTT.

This rearrangement joins TRBV4-3 to TRBJ2-7; 8 nucleotides line up with TRBD1. The CDR3 is made up of 16 amino acids. The trim removed 1 base at V and 0 bases at J, leaving 5 bases unmatched. CDR1 LGHNA and CDR2 YSLEER come from the germline V gene. The CDR3 DNA reads as TGCGCCAGCAGCCAAGGTCAGGGGGCTTCCTCCTACGAGCAGTACTTC. Translated, it gives CASSQGQGASSYEQYF.

The chain recombines TRBV27 with TRBJ2-7; 7 bases are a match to TRBD1. This CDR3 has 14 amino acids. The ends lost 3 bases at V and 2 bases at J; junction bases unmatched: 4. CDR1 and CDR2 (germline): MNHEY, SMNVEV (reference sequence). The CDR3 loop is CASSFWQGAYEQYF. CDR3 in DNA: TGTGCCAGCAGTTTTTGGCAGGGGGCCTACGAGCAGTACTTC.

The rearrangement links TRBV14 to TRBJ1-1; possibly TRBD1 for D (6 bases). The CDR3 sequence is 13 residues long. Germline assignment: CDR1 SGHDN and CDR2 FVKESK. V dropped 3 bases and J dropped 11 bases, with 16 bases sitting between them. The CDR3 DNA reads TGTGCCAGCAGCCAGGACGAGACAGGCCGCGCTTTCTTT. Its protein product is CASSQDETGRAFF.

J is TRBJ1-6 and V is TRBV2; D remains unclear. V dropped 7 bases and J dropped 11 bases, with 9 bases sitting between them. This CDR3 is 11 amino acids long. Germline V CDR1 and CDR2: SNHLY, FYNNEI. In DNA form, the CDR3 reads TGTGCCAGCACAAGGAATACACCCCTCCACTTT. This gives the protein CASTRNTPLHF.

This clone was observed a few times. The chain is built from TRBV9 and TRBJ2-3; 7 nucleotides agree with TRBD1. Unmatched junction bases numbered 8, after V lost 5 bases and J lost 5 bases. Germline CDR1 reads SGDLS; CDR2 reads YYNGEE. The CDR3 is made up of 14 amino acids. The CDR3 loop is CASSIQGVGDTQYF. CDR3 DNA: TGTGCCAGCAGTATTCAGGGGGTAGGAGATACGCAGTATTTT.

The chain carries TRBV6-5 and TRBJ1-6; the D is unclear. V dropped 6 bases and J dropped 5 bases, with 5 bases sitting between them. Germline CDR1 and CDR2: MNHEY and SVGAGI. CDR3 size: 12 residues. CDR3 loop: CASSLNNSPLHF. DNA of the CDR3: TGTGCCAGCAGCCTAAATAATTCACCCCTCCACTTT.

This chain joins TRBV11-2 and TRBJ1-3; D possibly corresponds to TRBD1 (5 bases). Looked up from germline, CDR1 is SGHAT and CDR2 is FQNNGV. Trimming removed 1 base at V and 10 bases at J, with 11 bases between. The length of the CDR3 is 13 residues. In DNA form, the CDR3 reads TGTGCCAGCAGCTTAGGCAGGGTCGAAACCATATATTTT. Translating gives CASSLGRVETIYF.

A note on this clone: Other DNA sequences in this sample translate to the same CDR3. The rearrangement uses TRBV28 and TRBJ1-4, with D maybe TRBD1 (5 bases). This CDR3 has 15 amino acids. Per germline, CDR1 MDHEN and CDR2 SYDVKM. Trimming removed 2 bases from V and 8 bases from J, with 15 bases in between. Written as DNA, the CDR3 is TGTGCCAGCAGTTTAGGCGGGCAGGGAGGGGAAAAACTGTTTTTT. It yields the protein CASSLGGQGGEKLFF.

The J gene is TRBJ1-5, the V gene TRBV10-2; the match to TRBD1 covers 7 bases. CDR3 length: 13 amino acids. Unmatched junction bases numbered 3, after V lost 6 bases and J lost 4 bases. Germline V CDR1 and CDR2: WSHSY, SAAADI. CDR3 in amino acids: CASSPQGNQPQHF. Written as DNA, the CDR3 is TGCGCCAGCAGCCCACAGGGGAATCAGCCCCAGCATTTT.